A selection of T cell receptor beta chains follows, all from one sample in a study of shared clonotypes between healthy human individuals. The table came from immunoSEQ multiplex PCR; TCRdb's copy has only in-frame clones and leaves some out. The sample lists more than 1,200,000 clones, approximately 98.5% occurring once. The sample consisted of naive CD4+ T cells sorted from blood. The source is a man aged 30-40 years in good health. Both conserved end residues are part of each CDR3. The D gene is left open where the match is weak. Where a row states a size, it is once, few, many or the class of an expanded clone; other rows omit it.

J | D | V | size | CDR3 | DNA
TRBJ1-2 | TRBD1 | TRBV5-1 | - | CASSWGQGNGYTF | TGCGCCAGCAGCTGGGGACAGGGGAATGGCTACACCTTC
TRBJ2-1 | - | TRBV9 | - | CASSVGGSEFNEQFF | TGTGCCAGCAGCGTAGGCGGGTCGGAGTTCAATGAGCAGTTCTTC
TRBJ2-5 | - | TRBV9 | - | CASSASASALRETQYF | TGTGCCAGCAGCGCCTCCGCGAGCGCCCTACGAGAGACCCAGTACTTC
TRBJ2-1 | - | TRBV7-9 | - | CASSRTNNEQFF | TGTGCCAGCAGCCGGACAAACAATGAGCAGTTCTTC
TRBJ2-1 | TRBD1 | TRBV5-1 | - | CASSPGQGVYEQFF | TGCGCCAGCAGCCCCGGACAGGGGGTGTATGAGCAGTTCTTC
TRBJ2-7 | - | TRBV9 | - | CASSRRGQYEQYF | TGTGCCAGCAGCAGAAGGGGACAATACGAGCAGTACTTC
TRBJ2-7 | TRBD2 | TRBV2 | - | CASSPRTSGISYEQYF | TGTGCCAGCAGTCCGCGGACTAGCGGTATCTCCTACGAGCAGTACTTC
TRBJ1-1 | TRBD1 | TRBV10-3 | - | CAITGTADAEAFF | TGTGCCATCACCGGGACAGCAGACGCTGAAGCTTTCTTT
TRBJ2-3 | - | TRBV19 | - | CASSLGSISTDTQYF | TGTGCCAGTAGTCTGGGCAGCATAAGCACAGATACGCAGTATTTT
TRBJ2-2 | - | TRBV9 | - | CASGETAGNTGELFF | TGTGCCAGTGGTGAGACGGCGGGGAACACCGGGGAGCTGTTTTTT
TRBJ2-7 | TRBD2 | TRBV30 | - | CASTSGRAYEQYF | TGTGCCTCCACTAGCGGGAGGGCCTACGAGCAGTACTTC
TRBJ2-2 | TRBD1 | TRBV7-6 | - | CASSYDRVGGANTGELFF | TGTGCCAGCAGCTACGACAGGGTAGGAGGTGCGAACACCGGGGAGCTGTTTTTT
TRBJ2-2 | - | TRBV5-4 | - | CASTTSRNTGELFF | TGTGCCAGCACTACTAGTAGGAACACCGGGGAGCTGTTTTTT
TRBJ1-2 | TRBD1 | TRBV5-5 | - | CASSLAAGTGDGYTF | TGTGCCAGCAGCTTGGCCGCCGGGACAGGGGATGGCTACACCTTC
TRBJ2-7 | - | TRBV6-1 | few | CASSDRYEQYF | TGTGCCAGCAGTGACCGCTACGAGCAGTACTTC
TRBJ2-5 | TRBD2 | TRBV5-4 | - | CASSFSGRAWETQYF | TGTGCCAGCAGCTTTAGCGGGAGGGCTTGGGAGACCCAGTACTTC
TRBJ2-1 | - | TRBV11-2 | - | CASSSGGRLGVYNEQFF | TGTGCCAGCAGCTCTGGTGGTCGGCTTGGGGTTTACAATGAGCAGTTCTTC
TRBJ2-1 | - | TRBV9 | - | CASSVVINNEQFF | TGTGCCAGCAGCGTAGTAATAAACAATGAGCAGTTCTTC
TRBJ1-4 | - | TRBV7-2 | - | CASTTAVTRKLFF | TGTGCCAGCACAACAGCGGTGACTCGAAAACTGTTTTTT
TRBJ2-7 | TRBD1 | TRBV7-2 | - | CASSRDRVYEQYF | TGTGCCAGCAGCCGGGACAGGGTCTACGAGCAGTACTTC
TRBJ2-1 | - | TRBV5-5 | - | CASSLVLSGSYEQFF | TGTGCCAGCAGCTTGGTCTTATCTGGGAGCTATGAGCAGTTCTTC
TRBJ2-7 | TRBD2 | TRBV9 | - | CASAPGLAGYEQYF | TGTGCCAGCGCCCCGGGACTAGCGGGCTACGAGCAGTACTTC
TRBJ2-1 | TRBD2 | TRBV19 | - | CASSIGGRGHYNEQFF | TGTGCCAGTAGTATAGGCGGGAGAGGGCACTACAATGAGCAGTTCTTC
TRBJ2-3 | - | TRBV7-2 | - | CASRDIDTQYF | TGTGCCAGCAGGGATATTGATACGCAGTATTTT
TRBJ2-1 | TRBD2 | TRBV6-6 | - | CASSFTSGTSYNEQFF | TGTGCCAGCAGTTTTACTAGCGGAACGTCCTACAATGAGCAGTTCTTC
TRBJ1-4 | - | TRBV2 | - | CASSGMGRREKLFF | TGTGCCAGCAGTGGGATGGGGCGGCGTGAAAAACTGTTTTTT
TRBJ1-1 | - | TRBV4-3 | - | CASSQDAVNTEAFF | TGCGCCAGCAGCCAAGACGCGGTGAACACTGAAGCTTTCTTT
TRBJ1-4 | - | TRBV28 | - | CASSPSGHPRLFF | TGTGCCAGCAGTCCATCGGGACACCCTAGGCTGTTTTTT
TRBJ2-3 | TRBD2 | TRBV10-2 | - | CASNFGEGTDTQYF | TGCGCCAGCAACTTTGGGGAGGGAACAGATACGCAGTATTTT
TRBJ2-7 | TRBD2 | TRBV2 | - | CASSPGPGLAGENEQYF | TGTGCCAGCAGTCCCGGGCCCGGACTAGCGGGAGAGAACGAGCAGTACTTC
TRBJ2-7 | TRBD2 | TRBV2 | - | CASVRGAGGHGEQYF | TGTGCCAGCGTCCGGGGGGCGGGAGGGCACGGCGAGCAGTACTTC
TRBJ2-7 | - | TRBV9 | - | CASSGLPGRESYEQYF | TGTGCCAGCAGCGGCCTACCGGGACGAGAGTCCTACGAGCAGTACTTC
TRBJ2-5 | TRBD1 | TRBV5-1 | - | CASSRNRGETQYF | TGCGCCAGCAGCAGAAACAGGGGTGAGACCCAGTACTTC
TRBJ2-7 | TRBD1 | TRBV7-3 | - | CASSPTGLGPYEQYF | TGTGCCAGCAGCCCGACAGGGTTGGGACCCTACGAGCAGTACTTC
TRBJ2-5 | TRBD2 | TRBV5-1 | - | CASSLGSGEVQETQYF | TGCGCCAGCAGCTTGGGTAGCGGGGAGGTACAAGAGACCCAGTACTTC
TRBJ2-1 | - | TRBV18 | - | CASSPPVASDANEQFF | TGTGCCAGCTCACCACCGGTGGCTAGTGATGCCAATGAGCAGTTCTTC
TRBJ2-5 | TRBD1 | TRBV7-7 | - | CASSRWVGQDQETQYF | TGTGCTAGCAGCAGGTGGGTGGGACAGGACCAAGAGACCCAGTACTTC
TRBJ1-2 | TRBD1 | TRBV28 | once | CASSTPTDRRLVYGYTF | TGTGCCAGCAGTACCCCGACGGACAGGCGTCTTGTCTATGGCTACACCTTC
TRBJ1-2 | - | TRBV6-1 | - | CASSPTWTPDYGYTF | TGTGCCAGCAGTCCTACCTGGACGCCCGACTATGGCTACACCTTC
TRBJ2-3 | - | TRBV5-1 | - | CASSLTVITDTQYF | TGCGCCAGCAGCCTGACTGTTATCACAGATACGCAGTATTTT
TRBJ2-1 | TRBD2 | TRBV27 | - | CASRGEGFSYNEQFF | TGTGCCAGCAGGGGGGAGGGCTTCTCCTACAATGAGCAGTTCTTC
TRBJ2-7 | - | TRBV7-6 | - | CASSLSPGNSYEQYF | TGTGCCAGCAGCTTATCCCCGGGCAACTCCTACGAGCAGTACTTC
TRBJ1-1 | - | TRBV19 | once | CASTPDSWTEAFF | TGTGCCAGTACCCCAGACAGCTGGACTGAAGCTTTCTTT
TRBJ1-2 | - | TRBV5-6 | - | CASIVYRDKANYGYTF | TGTGCCAGCATCGTGTACCGGGACAAAGCTAACTATGGCTACACCTTC
TRBJ2-3 | - | TRBV18 | - | CASSTLTGSTDTQYF | TGTGCCAGCTCAACACTAACGGGATCCACAGATACGCAGTATTTT
TRBJ1-2 | - | TRBV27 | - | CASSPYPRGRYGYTF | TGTGCCAGCAGTCCGTACCCGAGGGGCCGCTATGGCTACACCTTC
TRBJ2-3 | TRBD2 | TRBV5-4 | - | CASSLVAGVSTDTQYF | TGTGCCAGCAGCTTGGTCGCGGGAGTAAGCACAGATACGCAGTATTTT
TRBJ1-3 | - | TRBV4-2 | - | CASRAGGALSGNTIYF | TGTGCCAGCAGGGCAGGAGGGGCCCTCTCTGGAAACACCATATATTTT
TRBJ2-3 | TRBD2 | TRBV28 | - | CASSPFPLAGGTDTQYF | TGTGCCAGCAGCCCCTTCCCACTAGCGGGAGGCACAGATACGCAGTATTTT
TRBJ2-1 | - | TRBV7-6 | - | CASSLSYNEQFF | TGTGCCAGCAGCTTGAGTTACAATGAGCAGTTCTTC
TRBJ2-7 | - | TRBV11-2 | - | CASSLIKGRGTYEQYF | TGTGCCAGCAGCTTAATAAAGGGCAGGGGAACCTACGAGCAGTACTTC
TRBJ1-4 | - | TRBV11-2 | - | CASSLEGTRFGEKLFF | TGTGCCAGCAGCTTGGAGGGGACGCGGTTCGGTGAAAAACTGTTTTTT
TRBJ2-1 | - | TRBV7-9 | - | CASNQLREFGEQFF | TGTGCCAGCAACCAATTACGGGAGTTCGGTGAGCAGTTCTTC